A selection of T cell receptor beta chains follows, all from one sample in a study of STAT5B mutations in CD4+ large granular lymphocyte leukemia. The protocol was immunoSEQ multiplex PCR, while the TCRdb copy is restricted to in-frame clones and leaves out a portion. The profile shows around 29,000 clones, 65% to 85% of them singletons. Sequenced material: CD4+ T cells from blood buffy coats. The receptors were gathered from a human donor in good health. The CDR3 runs from the conserved cysteine through the conserved F or W. Each record gives: CDR3 DNA, CDR3 protein, clone size, D gene, V gene, J gene. A D gene is named only where the DNA matches it firmly. Only some rows state a clone size, as once, few, many or a class for expanded clones.

TGTGCCAGCAGCCACCCAAACAGGGCTGACCCCTATTTGAACACTGAAGCTTTCTTT	CASSHPNRADPYLNTEAFF	NA	NA	TRBV7-9	TRBJ1-1
TGTGCCAGCAGCGTACCCAGGGCAGATACGCAGTATTTT	CASSVPRADTQYF	once	NA	TRBV7-2	TRBJ2-3
TGTGCCAGCTCACCAGCAGGGTGGACCGGGGAGCTGTTTTTT	CASSPAGWTGELFF	NA	NA	TRBV18	TRBJ2-2
TGCGCCAGCAGCGCGGACAGGTCATGGGAGACCCAGTACTTC	CASSADRSWETQYF	NA	TRBD1	TRBV5-1	TRBJ2-5
TGTGCCAGCAGCACACCCGGGACGGGGGTTTGGTTTCAGCCCCAGCATTTT	CASSTPGTGVWFQPQHF	NA	NA	TRBV13	TRBJ1-5
TGTGCCAGCAGTTACCTAAGGACACTGAACACTGAAGCTTTCTTT	CASSYLRTLNTEAFF	NA	NA	TRBV6-5	TRBJ1-1
TGTGCCAGCAGCCGGACAGTAGCAAGTACCTATGGCTACACCTTC	CASSRTVASTYGYTF	once	NA	TRBV6-5	TRBJ1-2
TGTGCCAGCAGCTTGGAGGGGGGCCTACCAGATACGCAGTATTTT	CASSLEGGLPDTQYF	once	NA	TRBV5-5	TRBJ2-3
TGTGCCAGCTGGTCAGGGGTTAACTATGGCTACACCTTC	CASWSGVNYGYTF	few	NA	TRBV6-5	TRBJ1-2
TGTGCCAGCAGCCAGGGACAGGGGGCTGGGGCCAACGTCCTGACTTTC	CASSQGQGAGANVLTF	NA	TRBD1	TRBV11-3	TRBJ2-6
TGCAGCGTAAGCGGGGGCACGGTGACAGCTTTCTTT	CSVSGGTVTAFF	few	NA	TRBV29-1	TRBJ1-1
TGCGCCAGCAGCTTGAACGGGGCCGGAAACACCATATATTTT	CASSLNGAGNTIYF	NA	NA	TRBV5-1	TRBJ1-3
TGCGCCAGCAGCCCCGGACCCGGGGGGATACTTACGGGGGAAAAACTGTTTTTT	CASSPGPGGILTGEKLFF	NA	NA	TRBV4-1	TRBJ1-4
TGCGCCAGCAGCCAAGGACAGGATAACACTGAAGCTTTCTTT	CASSQGQDNTEAFF	NA	NA	TRBV4-3	TRBJ1-1
TGTGCCAGCAGCGTAGATTGGGGTGGGGATTCACCCCTCCACTTT	CASSVDWGGDSPLHF	NA	NA	TRBV9	TRBJ1-6
TGTGCCAGCAGTTTAGGGGGGGCCCCCCCCACGCAGTATTTT	CASSLGGAPPTQYF	NA	NA	TRBV27	TRBJ2-3
TGTGCCAGCAGCTTAGTGACAGCAAACACTGAAGCTTTCTTT	CASSLVTANTEAFF	NA	NA	TRBV11-2	TRBJ1-1
TGTGCCAGCAGTGCCGTTACCTATTTAAATGAAAAACTGTTTTTT	CASSAVTYLNEKLFF	NA	NA	TRBV6-6	TRBJ1-4
TGCGCCAGCAGCCTGCAGGGGCTCACCGGGGAGCTGTTTTTT	CASSLQGLTGELFF	NA	NA	TRBV5-1	TRBJ2-2
TGTGCCAGCAGCTTAGGGGGAGGACCCAACTCCGGTGAAGCTTTCTTT	CASSLGGGPNSGEAFF	NA	NA	TRBV11-2	TRBJ1-1
TGTGCCAGCAAGGGCTACAATGAGCAGTTCTTC	CASKGYNEQFF	NA	NA	TRBV28	TRBJ2-1
TGTGCCAGCATCTTGGGCCAGCCCCAGCATTTT	CASILGQPQHF	NA	NA	TRBV5-6	TRBJ1-5
TGTGCCAGCAGCGTTACTAGCGGGGGGGCCACAGATACGCAGTATTTT	CASSVTSGGATDTQYF	NA	TRBD2	TRBV11-2	TRBJ2-3
TGTGCCAGCAGCGTAGTATTCCTTTGGCTACTCAGGGACTATGAGCAGTTCTTC	CASSVVFLWLLRDYEQFF	NA	NA	TRBV9	TRBJ2-1
TGTGCCAGCAGCCCGGGCGGCAGGGCCAACACCGGGGAGCTGTTTTTT	CASSPGGRANTGELFF	NA	NA	TRBV7-6	TRBJ2-2
TGTGCCAGTACTCTGGAAGGCACTGAAGCTTTCTTT	CASTLEGTEAFF	NA	NA	TRBV2	TRBJ1-1
TGCGCCAGCGCTAGGAGAGAGGGGAGCTCCTACGAGCAGTACTTC	CASARREGSSYEQYF	few	NA	TRBV5-1	TRBJ2-7
TGTGCTAGTGGTTTGGTCTACCAAAGGGGCTTGCGGGCTGAAAAACTGTTTTTT	CASGLVYQRGLRAEKLFF	once	NA	TRBV12-5	TRBJ1-4
TGTGCCAGCAGCAACCGACAGGGGGGAACTGGAAACACCATATATTTT	CASSNRQGGTGNTIYF	NA	TRBD1	TRBV7-8	TRBJ1-3
TGTGCCATCACCCCCGGACAGGGAACCCAGAACTATGGCTACACCTTC	CAITPGQGTQNYGYTF	NA	TRBD1	TRBV10-3	TRBJ1-2
TGTGCCAGCAGTTATGACGAGTACACAGATACGCAGTATTTT	CASSYDEYTDTQYF	NA	NA	TRBV6-5	TRBJ2-3
TGTGCCAGCAGTCTACTACTGGTAGCGGGGGGAAATACGCAGTATTTT	CASSLLLVAGGNTQYF	NA	TRBD2	TRBV11-2	TRBJ2-3
TGTGCCAGCAGCCCTGGCACGTTTGCAACTAATGAAAAACTGTTTTTT	CASSPGTFATNEKLFF	NA	NA	TRBV5-4	TRBJ1-4
TGCAGCGTTGAAGGTCGGGGGTCGGGCTATGGCTACACCTTC	CSVEGRGSGYGYTF	NA	NA	TRBV29-1	TRBJ1-2
TGTGCCAGCTCACCTCCAGGAAACACCATATATTTT	CASSPPGNTIYF	NA	NA	TRBV18	TRBJ1-3
TGTGCCAGCAGTCGAACCACTTTCAGGGATTTTGACACTGAAGCTTTCTTT	CASSRTTFRDFDTEAFF	NA	NA	TRBV11-2	TRBJ1-1
TGTGCCAGCAGTTTCTATCAGAGCTATGGCTACACCTTC	CASSFYQSYGYTF	NA	NA	TRBV28	TRBJ1-2
TGTGCCAGCAGTTACTCCGGAACCTACGAGCAGTACTTC	CASSYSGTYEQYF	once	NA	TRBV6-5	TRBJ2-7
TGTGCCAGCAGCTTAAGCTTCCGGGGCCATAATGAAAAACTGTTTTTT	CASSLSFRGHNEKLFF	NA	NA	TRBV11-2	TRBJ1-4
TGTGCCAGCAGTGAAGGCCACGGAAACACCATATATTTT	CASSEGHGNTIYF	NA	NA	TRBV6-1	TRBJ1-3
TGCGCCAGCAGCCAAGATTGGGGAAACTATGGCTACACCTTC	CASSQDWGNYGYTF	NA	NA	TRBV4-3	TRBJ1-2
TGTGCCAGCAGTTTTGGGATGAACACTGAAGCTTTCTTT	CASSFGMNTEAFF	NA	NA	TRBV6-5	TRBJ1-1
TGTGCCAGCAGTAAAACAGGGCCGGATACGCAGTATTTT	CASSKTGPDTQYF	NA	NA	TRBV7-7	TRBJ2-3
TGTGCCAGCAGCTCGACGCAGGCGAACTATGGCTACACCTTC	CASSSTQANYGYTF	NA	NA	TRBV6-5	TRBJ1-2
TGTGCTAGTGGTTTGGTACGGGCAGATACGCAGTATTTT	CASGLVRADTQYF	NA	NA	TRBV12-5	TRBJ2-3
TGTGCCAGCAGTTACTCACGGCCGGGGGATCAGCCCCAGCATTTT	CASSYSRPGDQPQHF	NA	NA	TRBV6-5	TRBJ1-5
TGTGCCAGCAGCTTGGGGGTAACCTCCGCTGGCTACACCTTC	CASSLGVTSAGYTF	NA	NA	TRBV5-4	TRBJ1-2
TGCAGCGCCACTGAGCCTCAGGGGTTGAACACTGAAGCTTTCTTT	CSATEPQGLNTEAFF	few	NA	TRBV29-1	TRBJ1-1